The T cell receptor beta chain under discussion was sequenced for a study of neurological immune-mediated disorders (dated by TCRdb to between 2018 and 2021). Looking at the study overall: Peripheral blood TCR-beta repertoires from patients with HTLV-I-associated myelopathy (HAM/TSP), patients with multiple sclerosis, and healthy controls were compared in the study using UMI-based sequencing. The 95 to 120 TCR-beta libraries included longitudinal samples, technical triplicates and paired sorted CD4+ and CD8+ T-cell subsets alongside PBMC samples. The cohort comprised 68 subjects: roughly 14 HAM/TSP patients, 35 or so multiple sclerosis patients and 20 healthy controls. Summary of the overall study and its limitations: TCR clonal expansion was greatest in HAM/TSP patients and smallest in MS patients, who ranked below even healthy controls. Across subjects, expanded clones never shared an identical CDR3 amino acid sequence, which suggests that the TCR-beta repertoires in every group were private.

For the unsorted PBMC libraries, 2 million PBMCs were stored in RNAlater at -80 degrees C until RNA extraction and were used to generate the libraries. Peripheral blood was subjected to Ficoll-Hypaque density gradient centrifugation to isolate PBMCs, which were then cryopreserved in liquid nitrogen. cDNA was synthesized by template-switch 5'RACE using a primer with a 10-nucleotide random unique molecular identifier that tagged each TCR transcript. Over 180 million TCR-beta sequences, covering 15-18 subjects, were produced in each sequencing run. The RNeasy kit was used for extraction of total RNA. The KAPA Real-time Library Amplification kit was used to amplify TCR-beta VDJ regions with primers for the TCR constant region and the 5'RACE anchor. A first PCR added sample indexes and Illumina adaptors, and a second PCR then raised library yield. After Ampure bead purification, the TCR product of roughly 650 bp was size-selected on a 2% E-gel SizeSelection system. Library quality was checked on a Bioanalyzer, concentration was measured with Qubit, and libraries were quantified with the Kapa Library Quantification kit before pooling. An Illumina HiSeq 2500 sequenced the libraries paired-end 2 x 150 bp. To increase sequence diversity, about 25-30% phiX was spiked into each library pool. Turning to the authors' computational methods: Quality-filtered reads were processed with the UMI-based MiGEC pipeline, and over 75% of raw TCR sequences were removed by the MiGEC pipeline during error correction. VDJ genes were aligned to IMGT germline references, and clonotypes were defined by unique CDR3 amino acid sequence plus V-J genes. Clonal expansion, Shannon diversity and CDR3 relatedness were evaluated with VDJtools (CalcPairwiseDistances, ClusterSamples), while phylogenetic trees were built in CLCbio workbench. Using coefficient-of-variation modelling across technical triplicates, the study counted a clone as expanded if it had at least 8 unique UMIs. Using fastp at Q25 and MiXCR, TCRdb reprocessed the public reads and kept productive beta chains. When rows share a CDR3 protein, they turn into one entry using the most common DNA and genes. These V and J calls rely on TCRdb rather than the paper's analysis. The sample contains roughly 19,000 distinct CDR3 sequences, 15% of them found a single time. The ten largest make up around 16% of the sample.

Deletion took 6 bases off V and 2 bases off J, with a span of 16 bases between the germline ends. The germline V gene specifies SNHLY as CDR1 and FYNNEI as CDR2. Spanning cysteine to phenylalanine, the CDR3 consists of 15 amino acids. Only CDR3 DNA is held: 45 bases, read in frame from base 1. A word on this clonotype: Its target antigen remains unknown. Base qualities are not recorded, but no much larger clone differs from it by a single base.

This receptor was obtained from a female donor with HTLV-1-associated myelopathy (HAM/TSP). Sequencing was done on a sample of PBMCs. The receptor chain draws on TRBV2 and TRBJ1-1; confidence is insufficient to name the D gene. The nucleotide sequence reads as follows: TGTGCCAGCAGAGATCTGATGGCTATTAACACTGAAGCTTTCTTT. Translation gives CASRDLMAINTEAFF.